Sequencing of this T cell receptor beta chain was carried out in a study of cytomegalovirus exposure and HLA in healthy donors. Concerning this clone itself: What it binds is not known.

Primers included in the PCR were 60 Vbeta and 13 Jbeta primers. Sequencing used immunoSEQ multiplex PCR; TCRdb keeps in-frame clones, though not all of them. Among roughly 150,000 clones listed, around 80% were seen once. Points from the study as a whole: Follow-up analysis seemed to connect common viral pathogens with several of the most significant clusters identified. When a later analysis was performed, an Asian-associated ancestry cluster reportedly had fewer N-insertions than the roughly 730-donor mean. Researchers reported in a later analysis that a missense DCLRE1C variant was tied to TCR beta V- and J-gene trimming. It was only CMV serostatus that was available as immune exposure information.

With 5 bases clipped from V and 9 bases from J, the junction kept 13 bases outside the gene matches. The CDR3 runs 15 residues. Germline V gene data show CDR1 as MDHEN and CDR2 as SYDVKM. The clonotype was recovered from a man in his forties in good health and CMV-seropositive. The chain is built from TRBV28 and TRBJ2-1; 7 positions match TRBD1. The specimen sequenced was PBMCs. The CDR3 sequence: CASSIPLYRGGEQFF. The CDR3 DNA follows: TGTGCCAGCAGTATTCCCCTTTACAGGGGTGGTGAGCAGTTCTTC.